A single sample is the source of the 10 T cell receptor beta chains below, sequenced in a study of T cell responses to AZD1222 COVID-19 vaccine (dated by TCRdb to the early 2020s). Preparation of the library involved the immunoSEQ multiplex PCR assay. TCRdb re-hosts the immuneACCESS table, in-frame sequences only. Its copies lack some clones; in the studies checked, an unresolved V gene accounts for under half of them, and the cause for the rest is not known. The table for this sample lists 90,000 to 120,000 clones; 80% to 95% of them were counted only once. The ten largest clones represent approximately 5.6% of the sample. The time point label on this specimen signifies: about 28 days (+/-7) after the second vaccine dose. The input for sequencing was peripheral blood, taken 28 days after the second AZD1222 dose. The source is an adult who received the AZD1222 COVID-19 vaccine.

The chain links TRBV12-3 or TRBV12-4 to TRBJ2-5; possibly TRBD2 for D (6 bases). With 6 bases removed from V and 4 bases from J, the gap between germline ends came to 12 bases. CDR3 length: 13 amino acids. The CDR3 sequence: CASSRMGGETQYF. The CDR3 nucleotides are TGTGCCAGCAGCCGAATGGGGGGAGAGACCCAGTACTTC.

This clone has a single count. The rearrangement joins TRBV6-5 to TRBJ1-2; tentatively, D is TRBD1 (5 bases). The V and J ends lost 6 bases and 8 bases respectively, with 16 bases between them. CDR3 length: 13 amino acids. Germline values: CDR1 MNHEY, CDR2 SVGAGI. The CDR3 here is CASREQGGSGYTF. For the CDR3, the DNA is TGTGCCAGCAGAGAGCAGGGAGGGAGCGGCTACACCTTC.

The V gene is TRBV6-5, the J gene TRBJ1-1, with TRBD1 matching 7 bases. J was trimmed by 2 bases and V by 9 bases; bases with no gene match: 9. The length of the CDR3 is 14 residues. Germline CDR1 is MNHEY and CDR2 is SVGAGI. As DNA, the CDR3 is TGTGCCAGTAAAACAGGGGAATACAACACTGAAGCTTTCTTT. Translated: CASKTGEYNTEAFF.

V is TRBV5-1 and J is TRBJ1-5, with 8 bases matching TRBD1. V gave up 3 bases and J gave up 0 bases; unmatched junction bases: 2. The CDR3 contains 15 residues. CDR1 is SGHRS and CDR2 is YFSETQ in the germline V gene. The DNA of the CDR3 is TGCGCCAGCAGCTGGACAGGGAATAGCAATCAGCCCCAGCATTTT. Protein sequence: CASSWTGNSNQPQHF.

The rearrangement joins TRBV10-1 to TRBJ2-1; no reliable D call. CDR3 size: 13 residues. The V and J ends lost 2 bases and 4 bases respectively, with 6 bases between them. Per the germline V gene, CDR1 is WNHNN and CDR2 is SYGVQD (reference sequence). This CDR3 is CASSEGLYNEQFF. DNA for the CDR3: TGCGCCAGCAGTGAGGGTCTTTACAATGAGCAGTTCTTC.

The chain combines TRBV15 with TRBJ1-5; no definite D call. V lost 9 bases to trimming and J lost 3 bases, with 15 bases between them. Germline CDR1 and CDR2: LNHNV and YYDKDF (reference sequence). CDR3 size: 14 residues. The CDR3 protein is CATTDKGDNQPQHF. The CDR3 nucleotides read TGTGCCACGACCGATAAAGGTGACAATCAGCCCCAGCATTTT. The full variable domain, with the rest looked up from reference TRBV15 and TRBJ1-5, is DAMVIQNPRYQVTQFGKPVTLSCSQTLNHNVMYWYQQKSSQAPKLLFHYYDKDFNNEADTPDNFQSRRPNTSFCFLDIRSPGLGDTAMYLCATTDKGDNQPQHFGDGTRLSIL.

This chain connects TRBV6-5 to TRBJ2-7, with D perhaps TRBD2 (5 bases). V lost 6 bases and J lost 5, with 20 bases in between. Germline V CDR1 and CDR2: MNHEY, SVGAGI. This CDR3 is built from 15 residues. CDR3 coding DNA: TGTGCCAGCAGCCCACCGGGAAATAGGGAACACGAGCAGTACTTC. Translated: CASSPPGNREHEQYF.

V usage is TRBV7-2 and J usage is TRBJ1-6; D remains unclear. V was pared by 4 bases and J by 7 bases, with 8 bases between. The germline V gene has CDR1 SGHTA and CDR2 FQGNSA. CDR3 length equals 13 residues. The CDR3, as DNA: TGTGCCAGCAGCTCCAACTTCAATTCACCCCTCCACTTT. This sequence encodes CASSSNFNSPLHF. Full variable domain (remainder filled in from reference TRBV7-2 and TRBJ1-6): GAGVSQSPSNKVTEKGKDVELRCDPISGHTALYWYRQSLGQGLEFLIYFQGNSAPDKSGLPSDRFSAERTGGSVSTLTIQRTQQEDSAVYLCASSSNFNSPLHFGNGTRLTVT.

This chain joins TRBV5-1 and TRBJ2-7; TRBD1 matches at 7 bases. This CDR3 has 15 residues. Germline V CDR1 and CDR2: SGHRS, YFSETQ. V lost 2 bases, J lost 7 bases, and 12 bases stayed unmatched. The CDR3 bases are TGCGCCAGCAGCTTTCTGACAGGGACCCTGGGGGAGCAGTACTTC. It yields the protein CASSFLTGTLGEQYF.

The gene calls are TRBV5-4 and TRBJ2-2; TRBD1 aligns across 8 bases. The germline gives CDR1 SGHNT, CDR2 YYREEE (reference sequence). The junction had 4 bases not matched to a gene; V was cut back by 1 base and J by 5 bases. The CDR3 is 15 residues long. The chain's CDR3 is CASSLSRDRTGELFF. Written as DNA, the CDR3 is TGTGCCAGCAGCTTGTCCCGGGACAGGACCGGGGAGCTGTTTTTT.